This T cell receptor (beta chain) is from a study of CD8 T cells in ankylosing spondylitis. The study's findings and limits: Ankylosing spondylitis blood seemed to carry a telltale TCR beta motif made of eight highly homologous variants. Significantly higher representation of disease-linked clones was reported for matched ankylosing spondylitis synovial fluid. Disease-associated clones were CD8+ and fairly uncommon in peripheral blood.

In TCRdb, the 5' RACE reads were re-called with MiXCR into one record per CDR3 protein. This table has 80,000 to 90,000 distinct CDR3 sequences, 27% appearing once. With respect to this clonotype: Antigen unknown.

The CDR3 is 15 residues long. V lost 3 bases to trimming and J lost 6 bases; unmatched junction nucleotides: 8. Germline V gene data show CDR1 as KGHSH and CDR2 as LQKENI. The gene calls are TRBV18 and TRBJ2-7, with 10 bases identical to TRBD1. This TCR derives from a male donor with ankylosing spondylitis or in good health (not recorded which). Source material: blood, either unsorted or a sorted T cell fraction (not recorded which). The CDR3 DNA sequence: TGTGCCAGCTCACCCGGGACAGGGGAATTTCGCGAGCAGTACGTC. Translation gives CASSPGTGEFREQYV.